This T cell receptor beta chain appears in the sequencing data of a study of T cells in Graves' hyperthyroidism and ophthalmopathy. Amplification of TCR beta CDR3 regions was performed using RNA transcripts as template. The TCR CDR3 first-round RT-PCR relied on the HTBI primer set. One entry per CDR3 protein, called by TCRdb with MiXCR from the multiplex PCR reads. The sample lists a few hundred thousand distinct CDR3 sequences, around 21% occurring once. This CDR3 is built from 14 residues. Germline V gives CDR1 MNHNS, CDR2 SASEGT. V lost 4 bases to trimming and J lost 2 bases, with 12 bases between them.

This sequence originates from a man between 18 and 29 years old with Graves' hyperthyroidism. The sample comprised blood. The chain links TRBV6-1 to TRBJ2-7, with D unclear. The CDR3 DNA sequence: TGTGCCAGCAGTGTCGTGGGAACGACCTACGAGCAGTACTTC. It yields the protein CASSVVGTTYEQYF.